Following are 21 T cell receptor beta chains from one sample sequenced in a study of response to subunit inactivated influenza vaccine. TCRdb re-derived calls from the RT-PCR reads in MiXCR, one entry per CDR3 protein. The sample has under 550,000 distinct CDR3 sequences, 6.5% to 8% seen once. Sequences were derived from PBMCs from blood, sampled 23 months after vaccination. These receptors came from a man between 45 and 75 years old who received an inactivated influenza vaccine.

On this clonotype itself: Just one base apart from a much larger clone, this may be a read error. The genes are TRBV5-1 and TRBJ2-1; D might be TRBD2 (5 bases). The length of the CDR3 is 14 residues. Germline V lookup: CDR1 SGHRS, CDR2 YFSETQ. CDR3 sequence: CAGSLAGVHNEQFF. CDR3 sequence (DNA): TGCGCCGGCAGCTTGGCCGGGGTCCACAATGAGCAGTTCTTC.

There are a few counts of this clonotype. The rearrangement links TRBV3-1 to TRBJ2-7; TRBD1 matches 7 bases. V lost 4 bases to trimming and J lost 9 bases; unmatched junction nucleotides: 6. In germline, CDR1 is LGHDT, CDR2 YNNKEL (reference sequence). The CDR3 spans 12 residues. The CDR3 DNA follows: TGTGCCAGCAGCCTCGGGACAGTCGGGCAGTACTTC. Translation: CASSLGTVGQYF.

The gene calls are TRBV15 and TRBJ1-3, with D perhaps matching TRBD1 (5 bases). The CDR3 runs 15 residues. V shed 0 bases and J shed 3 bases, with 9 bases lying between them. Looked up from germline, CDR1 is LNHNV and CDR2 is YYDKDF (reference sequence). CDR3 coding DNA: TGTGCCACCAGCAGAGATCGGGGGGTTGGAAACACCATATATTTT. Amino acids: CATSRDRGVGNTIYF.

CDR3: CASSLYGRGAQETQYF. The CDR3 region has the DNA TGTGCCAGCAGTTTATATGGGCGGGGGGCCCAAGAGACCCAGTACTTC. This sequence joins TRBV28 and TRBJ2-5; 8 bases map to TRBD2. The CDR3 consists of 16 residues. Looked up from germline, CDR1 is MDHEN and CDR2 is SYDVKM. V shed 1 base, J shed 1 base, and the junction held 5 bases outside the gene matches.

This clonotype showed up just a few times. The chain joins TRBV20-1 to TRBJ2-1, with 8 bases that match TRBD1. The CDR3 covers 15 residues. The germline CDR1 and CDR2 sequences are DFQATT and SNEGSKA (reference sequence). V was clipped by 2 bases and J by 4 bases; unmatched bases: 7. CDR3 sequence: CSARTNRDRYNEQFF. The DNA for the CDR3 is TGCAGTGCTAGAACTAACCGGGACAGGTACAATGAGCAGTTCTTC.

This clonotype showed up just a few times. This chain uses TRBV10-3 with TRBJ1-1, with D uncertain. The CDR3 sequence is 13 residues long. Trimming cost V 4 bases and J 1 base, with 7 bases left between them. Germline CDR1 ENHRY, CDR2 SYGVKD. The CDR3 region has the DNA TGTGCCATCAGTGTTCTGGGGAACACTGAAGCTTTCTTT. It codes for CAISVLGNTEAFF.

This clonotype was seen at least ten times. V and J are TRBV29-1 and TRBJ2-4; unclear D gene. The CDR3 has 11 residues. V gave up 4 bases and J gave up 5 bases, with 6 bases separating them. The V gene's germline CDR1 is SQVTM and CDR2 ANQGSEA. CDR3 residues: CSVVGQNIQYF. CDR3 coding DNA: TGCAGCGTTGTAGGGCAAAACATTCAGTACTTC.

This clonotype was found many times. The chain is built from TRBV29-1 and TRBJ2-7, with a tentative D call TRBD2 (6 bases). The CDR3 loop spans 13 amino acids. V was pared by 5 bases and J by 0 bases, with 11 bases between. Germline assignment: CDR1 SQVTM and CDR2 ANQGSEA. The CDR3 bases are TGCAGCGTTCAAACTAGCCACTCCTACGAGCAGTACTTC. Translated, it gives CSVQTSHSYEQYF.

This chain joins TRBV5-1 and TRBJ2-7; 7 positions match TRBD2. CDR3 length: 15 amino acids. Germline V CDR1 and CDR2: SGHRS, YFSETQ. Trimming took 0 bases from V and 7 from J; bases not matched to a gene: 10. Here the CDR3 DNA reads TGCGCCAGCAGCTTGGGTGGGAGACTAGCTGGAGAGCAGTACTTC. It translates to CASSLGGRLAGEQYF.

The CDR3 loop reads CASSVTGTTEAFF. The CDR3 DNA is TGTGCCAGCAGCGTAACAGGGACCACTGAAGCTTTCTTT. The gene calls are TRBV9 and TRBJ1-1, with D maybe TRBD1 (6 bases). Germline V gene sequence: CDR1 SGDLS, CDR2 YYNGEE. There are 13 residues in the CDR3. V was pared by 1 base and J by 4 bases, with 8 bases between.

The J gene is TRBJ1-5, the V gene TRBV20-1, with D unresolved. In germline, CDR1 is DFQATT, CDR2 SNEGSKA (reference sequence). With 3 bases removed from V and 9 bases from J, the gap between germline ends came to 15 bases. The CDR3 sequence is 13 residues long. The CDR3 DNA sequence: TGCAGTGCTAGTCTGGGCTTCTTAGGGCCCCAGCATTTT. As protein: CSASLGFLGPQHF.

This clonotype has more than one count but fewer than ten. The chain employs TRBV7-8 and TRBJ2-6; maybe TRBD1 (5 bases). This CDR3 spans 15 amino acids. CDR1 SGHVS and CDR2 FQNEAQ come from the germline V gene. The ends were cut back, 5 bases at V and 0 bases at J, with 8 bases in the middle. The DNA of the CDR3 is TGTGCCAGCAGCGCCGACAGCTCTGGGGCCAACGTCCTGACTTTC. Translating it yields CASSADSSGANVLTF.

V gene TRBV20-1 combines with J gene TRBJ2-1; 12 nucleotides agree with TRBD2. The ends lost 8 bases at V and 4 bases at J; junction bases unmatched: 15. Germline V gene sequence: CDR1 DFQATT, CDR2 SNEGSKA (reference sequence). The CDR3 sequence is 17 residues long. The CDR3 coding sequence is TGCAGTCCTACTAGCGGGGGGCATCTGTCCCTATACAATGAGCAGTTCTTC. It codes for CSPTSGGHLSLYNEQFF.

This clonotype was counted at least ten times. The chain joins TRBV5-4 to TRBJ2-5; 11 bases are a match to TRBD2. CDR3 length: 15 amino acids. The V gene's germline CDR1 is SGHNT and CDR2 YYREEE (reference sequence). The V gene end was trimmed by 2 bases and the J gene end by 5 bases; junction bases not matched to a gene: 5. CDR3 sequence reads: CASSLDSGGAETQYF. CDR3 bases: TGTGCCAGCAGCTTAGATAGCGGGGGGGCCGAGACCCAGTACTTC.

This clonotype has ten or more counts. DNA for the CDR3: TGCAGCGTTGGTTTCGGATTTAATCAGCCCCAGCATTTT. This codes for CSVGFGFNQPQHF. The J gene is TRBJ1-5, the V gene TRBV29-1; D ambiguous. CDR3 size: 13 residues. V lost 4 bases and J lost 4, with 11 bases in between. Germline values: CDR1 SQVTM, CDR2 ANQGSEA.

This clonotype was seen many times. The chain carries TRBV12-1 and TRBJ2-7; the D call of TRBD1 is as the table states it, not checked on the DNA. TRBV12-1 is shown as a pseudogene. The CDR3 is 14 residues long. For the CDR3, the DNA is TGTGCCAGCAGCCCCACCGGGACAGGCTACGAGCAGTACTTC. Amino acids: CASSPTGTGYEQYF.

This clonotype has a count of ten or more. The chain couples TRBV20-1 to TRBJ1-5; 10 bases are a match to TRBD1. J gave up 6 bases and V 3 bases, and 11 bases lay outside the gene matches. The germline V gene encodes CDR1 DFQATT and CDR2 SNEGSKA (reference sequence). The CDR3 totals 16 residues. CDR3 loop: CSARVETGGRSQPQHF. The CDR3 DNA is TGCAGTGCTAGGGTCGAGACAGGGGGCCGGAGTCAGCCCCAGCATTTT.

This clonotype was found a few times. This chain links TRBV6-2 or TRBV6-3 with TRBJ1-1; D gene uncertain. The V and J ends lost 0 bases and 5 bases respectively, with 7 bases between them. Germline loops: CDR1 MNHEY, CDR2 SVGEGT. The CDR3 covers 13 residues. CDR3 amino acids: CASSYSRGTEAFF. The CDR3, as DNA: TGTGCCAGCAGTTACTCGCGGGGAACTGAAGCTTTCTTT.

The gene calls are TRBV10-3 and TRBJ2-3, with 10 bases lining up with TRBD2. Germline V gene lookup returns CDR1 ENHRY and CDR2 SYGVKD. The CDR3 is made up of 16 amino acids. Germline trimming cut 0 bases from V and 6 bases from J; bases unmatched to any gene: 6. The CDR3, as DNA: TGTGCCATCAGTGAGTCGCCTAGCGGGGGAGTGGATACGCAGTATTTT. Translation: CAISESPSGGVDTQYF.

V and J are TRBV20-1 and TRBJ1-6; no clear D. V was pared by 2 bases and J by 4 bases, with 12 bases between. The germline V gene has CDR1 DFQATT and CDR2 SNEGSKA (reference sequence). This CDR3 is built from 15 residues. The CDR3 DNA follows: TGCAGTGCTAGACCCACTACGGGATATAATTCACCCCTCCACTTT. This encodes CSARPTTGYNSPLHF.

The chain joins TRBV20-1 to TRBJ1-1; 11 bases map to TRBD1. Trimming took 6 bases from V and 5 from J; bases not matched to a gene: 8. Germline loops: CDR1 DFQATT, CDR2 SNEGSKA (reference sequence). The CDR3 contains 14 residues. CDR3 residues: CSAPDRGHGTEAFF. The CDR3, as DNA: TGCAGTGCGCCGGACAGGGGGCACGGGACTGAAGCTTTCTTT.